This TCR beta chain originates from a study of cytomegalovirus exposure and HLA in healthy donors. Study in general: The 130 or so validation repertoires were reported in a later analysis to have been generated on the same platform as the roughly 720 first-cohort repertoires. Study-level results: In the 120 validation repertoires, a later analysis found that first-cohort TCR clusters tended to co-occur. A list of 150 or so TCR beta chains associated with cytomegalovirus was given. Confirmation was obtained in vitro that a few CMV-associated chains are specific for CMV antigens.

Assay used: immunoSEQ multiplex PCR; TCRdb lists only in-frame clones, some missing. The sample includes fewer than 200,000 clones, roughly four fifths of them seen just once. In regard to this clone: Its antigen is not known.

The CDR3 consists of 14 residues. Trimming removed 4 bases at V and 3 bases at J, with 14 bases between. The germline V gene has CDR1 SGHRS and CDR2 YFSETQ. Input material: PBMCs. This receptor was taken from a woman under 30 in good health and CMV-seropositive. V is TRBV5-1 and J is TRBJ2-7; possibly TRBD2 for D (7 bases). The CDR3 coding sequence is TGCGCCAGCAGCCCCTGGGGGGGGCTCTACGAGCAGTACTTC. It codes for CASSPWGGLYEQYF.